These T cell receptor beta chains were read from a single sample in a study of glioma-infiltrating T cells after dendritic cell vaccination. The repertoire was sequenced with immunoSEQ multiplex PCR; TCRdb's copy has only in-frame clones and lacks some. The sample shows about 73,000 clones, almost 85% of them seen only once. This sample comprised blood, obtained before dendritic cell vaccination. These receptor sequences come from a human donor with glioblastoma. Each CDR3 is given with its conserved first and last residue. Each record gives: J gene, D gene, clone size, V gene, CDR3 DNA, CDR3 protein. D genes are given only for firm matches. A clone size is listed for some rows: how often the clone was seen (once, few, many), or a class if it is expanded.

J: TRBJ1-5
D: .
size: .
V: TRBV19
DNA: TGTGCCAGCCAACAAAAGACAGATAGCAATCAGCCCCAGCATTTT
CDR3: CASQQKTDSNQPQHF

J: TRBJ1-2
D: .
size: .
V: TRBV30
DNA: TGTGCCTGGATCTCCAGGGCCTATGGCTACACCTTC
CDR3: CAWISRAYGYTF

J: TRBJ2-3
D: .
size: .
V: TRBV18
DNA: TGTGCCAGCTCACCACCGCGCCTCCGGGGGGATACGCAGTATTTT
CDR3: CASSPPRLRGDTQYF

J: TRBJ1-4
D: TRBD1
size: .
V: TRBV2
DNA: TGTGCCAGTAACCCACTTCCGGGACAGGGGGCAACTAATGAAAAACTGTTTTTT
CDR3: CASNPLPGQGATNEKLFF

J: TRBJ2-7
D: TRBD1
size: .
V: TRBV11-3
DNA: TGTGCCAGCAGCCTCCGGACAGGGGCTACCTACGAGCAGTACTTC
CDR3: CASSLRTGATYEQYF

J: TRBJ2-2
D: TRBD1
size: few
V: TRBV6-1
DNA: TGTGCCAGCAGTGACCCCGGGACAGGGACTGGGGAGCTGTTTTTT
CDR3: CASSDPGTGTGELFF

J: TRBJ2-3
D: TRBD1
size: .
V: TRBV19
DNA: TGTGCCAGTTGTACAGGGGGCGCAGATACGCAGTATTTT
CDR3: CASCTGGADTQYF

J: TRBJ2-1
D: .
size: .
V: TRBV5-8
DNA: TGTGCCAGCAGCTCTCGAATGGGACGGGGGATCTTCGGTGAGCAGTTCTTC
CDR3: CASSSRMGRGIFGEQFF

J: TRBJ1-1
D: TRBD1
size: once
V: TRBV9
DNA: TGTGCCAGCAGCGTAGGGGGGACAGGTGGCCGGACTGAAGCTTTCTTT
CDR3: CASSVGGTGGRTEAFF

J: TRBJ1-5
D: .
size: .
V: TRBV10-2
DNA: TGCGCCAGCAGTGAGTTAAGGCGGGGAGGCAATCAGCCCCAGCATTTT
CDR3: CASSELRRGGNQPQHF

J: TRBJ2-3
D: TRBD2
size: once
V: TRBV27
DNA: TGTGCCAGCAGAGTTACTAGCGGGAGGACCCGTAGCACAGATACGCAGTATTTT
CDR3: CASRVTSGRTRSTDTQYF

J: TRBJ1-3
D: TRBD1
size: .
V: TRBV7-2
DNA: TGTGCCAGCAGCTTACAGGGGGAGTCTGGAAACACCATATATTTT
CDR3: CASSLQGESGNTIYF

J: TRBJ1-1
D: .
size: .
V: TRBV5-6
DNA: TGTGCCAGCAGCTACCTTCAGCGGCGCACTGAAGCTTTCTTT
CDR3: CASSYLQRRTEAFF

J: TRBJ1-1
D: .
size: few
V: TRBV19
DNA: TGTGCCAGTAGTATTCTACAGGGGAACACTGAAGCTTTCTTT
CDR3: CASSILQGNTEAFF

J: TRBJ1-1
D: .
size: .
V: TRBV9
DNA: TGTGCCAGCAGCCAATTAAGGACAACTGAAGCTTTCTTT
CDR3: CASSQLRTTEAFF

J: TRBJ1-4
D: .
size: .
V: TRBV30
DNA: TGTGCCTGGAGTGTACAAGAGGCAACTAATGAAAAACTGTTTTTT
CDR3: CAWSVQEATNEKLFF

J: TRBJ1-2
D: .
size: few
V: TRBV29-1
DNA: TGCAGCGTTGAAGTCGGATCGAAGGAGGGTGGCTACACCTTC
CDR3: CSVEVGSKEGGYTF

J: TRBJ2-6
D: TRBD1
size: .
V: TRBV18
DNA: TGTGCCAGCTTCTGGGACAGGTTCTCTGGGGCCAACGTCCTGACTTTC
CDR3: CASFWDRFSGANVLTF

J: TRBJ2-5
D: .
size: .
V: TRBV27
DNA: TGTGCCAGCAGGGGGACCGGGGGAGAGACCCAGTACTTC
CDR3: CASRGTGGETQYF

J: TRBJ2-2
D: TRBD2
size: .
V: TRBV5-4
DNA: TGTGCCAGCACCTGGGATAGCGGGATGAACACCGGGGAGCTGTTTTTT
CDR3: CASTWDSGMNTGELFF

J: TRBJ2-3
D: .
size: .
V: TRBV9
DNA: TGTGCCAGCAGCGTAGGAGGGAGTGGGGATACGCAGTATTTT
CDR3: CASSVGGSGDTQYF

J: TRBJ1-6
D: .
size: .
V: TRBV7-8
DNA: TGTGCCAGCAGCTTAACAGGGTCCTACACCAATAATTCACCCCTCCACTTT
CDR3: CASSLTGSYTNNSPLHF

J: TRBJ2-2
D: .
size: .
V: TRBV19
DNA: TGTGCCAGTAGGAGGTGGGGGGTACGGAACACCGGGGAGCTGTTTTTT
CDR3: CASRRWGVRNTGELFF

J: TRBJ1-6
D: .
size: .
V: TRBV5-6
DNA: TGTGCCAGCAGCTTCGGGGGTAAGAATTCACCCCTCCACTTT
CDR3: CASSFGGKNSPLHF

J: TRBJ2-7
D: TRBD1
size: .
V: TRBV5-1
DNA: TGCGCCAGCAGCTTGGGAATTACCGGGACAGGGGACGAGCAGTACTTC
CDR3: CASSLGITGTGDEQYF

J: TRBJ1-1
D: .
size: .
V: TRBV18
DNA: TGTGCCAGCTCCCCAGTCCCGGTGAACACTGAAGCTTTCTTT
CDR3: CASSPVPVNTEAFF

J: TRBJ1-4
D: .
size: .
V: TRBV6-5
DNA: TGTGCAGCGTACCAGGAAAAACTGTTTTTT
CDR3: CAAYQEKLFF

J: TRBJ1-2
D: .
size: .
V: TRBV6-1
DNA: TGTGCCAGCAGTGAAGCGTTGGGGCAGCCCTATGGCTACACCTTC
CDR3: CASSEALGQPYGYTF

J: TRBJ1-4
D: TRBD1
size: .
V: TRBV19
DNA: TGTGCCAGTAGTATAGCAGGGGGCCGGCCTAATGAAAAACTGTTTTTT
CDR3: CASSIAGGRPNEKLFF

J: TRBJ1-2
D: .
size: .
V: TRBV11-2
DNA: TGTGCCAGCAGCCCCGACAGTAACTATGGCTACACCTTC
CDR3: CASSPDSNYGYTF

J: TRBJ1-4
D: .
size: many
V: TRBV2
DNA: TGTGCCAGCAGTGCCGGTCGGGGTAAAAATGAAAAACTGTTTTTT
CDR3: CASSAGRGKNEKLFF

J: TRBJ2-3
D: TRBD1
size: few
V: TRBV2
DNA: TGTGCCAGCAGTGAAACCCGGACAGGGTCAGATACGCAGTATTTT
CDR3: CASSETRTGSDTQYF

J: TRBJ2-2
D: .
size: .
V: TRBV6-5
DNA: TGTGCCAGCATGCGGACAACGAACACCGGGGAGCTGTTTTTT
CDR3: CASMRTTNTGELFF

J: TRBJ2-3
D: .
size: .
V: TRBV6-6
DNA: TGTGCCAGCAGTTATGGGAAGGGCAACACGGGGGATACGCAGTATTTT
CDR3: CASSYGKGNTGDTQYF

J: TRBJ2-7
D: TRBD1
size: .
V: TRBV6-1
DNA: TGTGCCAGCATGCTACAGGGGGGCTACGAGCAGTACTTC
CDR3: CASMLQGGYEQYF

J: TRBJ2-1
D: TRBD2
size: .
V: TRBV18
DNA: TGTGCCAGCTCACCACGAACTGCTAGCGGGGGGCCCCGGGGCAATGAGCAGTTCTTC
CDR3: CASSPRTASGGPRGNEQFF

J: TRBJ2-7
D: .
size: once
V: TRBV21-1
DNA: TGTGCCAGCAGCAAAGACGAGGCAACGGGGGAGCAGTACTTC
CDR3: CASSKDEATGEQYF

J: TRBJ1-1
D: .
size: .
V: TRBV5-6
DNA: TGTGCCAGCAGCTTAGGGGGTTCGAGGGACACTGAAGCTTTCTTT
CDR3: CASSLGGSRDTEAFF

J: TRBJ1-1
D: TRBD1
size: once
V: TRBV7-2
DNA: TGTGCCAGCAGCTTACGGACAGGGAAAGCTTTCTTT
CDR3: CASSLRTGKAFF

J: TRBJ2-1
D: TRBD2
size: .
V: TRBV25-1
DNA: TGTGCCAGCAGTAGACTAGCGGGGGCCAGGGACAATGAGCAGTTCTTC
CDR3: CASSRLAGARDNEQFF

J: TRBJ2-4
D: .
size: .
V: TRBV19
DNA: TGTGCCAGTAGTATTGGGGGGGCAGCCAAAAACATTCAGTACTTC
CDR3: CASSIGGAAKNIQYF

J: TRBJ1-3
D: .
size: few
V: TRBV6-6
DNA: TGTGCCAGCAGTTCAGGACTCGAAAACACCATATATTTT
CDR3: CASSSGLENTIYF

J: TRBJ2-3
D: TRBD2
size: .
V: TRBV10-3
DNA: TGTGCCATCAGTGAGGTGGTAGGGAGGGCAGATACGCAGTATTTT
CDR3: CAISEVVGRADTQYF

J: TRBJ2-1
D: TRBD2
size: .
V: TRBV7-6
DNA: TGTGCCAGCAGCTTAGGGGGAGGGGTCTACAATGAGCAGTTCTTC
CDR3: CASSLGGGVYNEQFF

J: TRBJ2-2
D: .
size: .
V: TRBV2
DNA: TGTGCCAGCAGTGGTTTAGCGACCGGGGAGCTGTTTTTT
CDR3: CASSGLATGELFF

J: TRBJ1-2
D: .
size: .
V: TRBV9
DNA: TGTGCCAGCAGCGCAGAAAACTATGGCTACACCTTC
CDR3: CASSAENYGYTF

J: TRBJ2-7
D: .
size: once
V: TRBV5-1
DNA: TGCGCCAGCAGCCCCATCGCGGGGCCGGATACCGAGCAGTACTTC
CDR3: CASSPIAGPDTEQYF

J: TRBJ1-4
D: TRBD1
size: .
V: TRBV27
DNA: TGTGCCAGCAGCCATAGGGGACAGGGGGCAATGTTTTTT
CDR3: CASSHRGQGAMFF

J: TRBJ2-1
D: .
size: .
V: TRBV18
DNA: TGTGCCAGCTCACCACCAGCCAGGTACAATGAGCAGTTCTTC
CDR3: CASSPPARYNEQFF

J: TRBJ2-1
D: TRBD1
size: .
V: TRBV9
DNA: TGTGCCAGCAGCGTAGCGGGACAGGTCTCCTACAATGAGCAGTTCTTC
CDR3: CASSVAGQVSYNEQFF

J: TRBJ2-7
D: .
size: .
V: TRBV7-9
DNA: TGTGCCAGCGGAACCCGCGCCGGGGGCTACGAGCAGTACTTC
CDR3: CASGTRAGGYEQYF

J: TRBJ2-7
D: TRBD1
size: .
V: TRBV29-1
DNA: TGCAGCACCCAGGACAGGCACGAGCAGTACTTC
CDR3: CSTQDRHEQYF

J: TRBJ2-2
D: .
size: .
V: TRBV7-9
DNA: TGTGCCAGCAGGTTAACAGGGCCCGGGGAGCTGTTTTTT
CDR3: CASRLTGPGELFF

J: TRBJ2-5
D: .
size: once
V: TRBV11-2
DNA: TGTGCCAGCAGGTCGTGGAGGGTGGGCCAAGAGACCCAGTACTTC
CDR3: CASRSWRVGQETQYF

J: TRBJ2-4
D: TRBD1
size: once
V: TRBV6-6
DNA: TGTGCCAGCCTAACAGGGGAAGTCAACATTCAGTACTTC
CDR3: CASLTGEVNIQYF